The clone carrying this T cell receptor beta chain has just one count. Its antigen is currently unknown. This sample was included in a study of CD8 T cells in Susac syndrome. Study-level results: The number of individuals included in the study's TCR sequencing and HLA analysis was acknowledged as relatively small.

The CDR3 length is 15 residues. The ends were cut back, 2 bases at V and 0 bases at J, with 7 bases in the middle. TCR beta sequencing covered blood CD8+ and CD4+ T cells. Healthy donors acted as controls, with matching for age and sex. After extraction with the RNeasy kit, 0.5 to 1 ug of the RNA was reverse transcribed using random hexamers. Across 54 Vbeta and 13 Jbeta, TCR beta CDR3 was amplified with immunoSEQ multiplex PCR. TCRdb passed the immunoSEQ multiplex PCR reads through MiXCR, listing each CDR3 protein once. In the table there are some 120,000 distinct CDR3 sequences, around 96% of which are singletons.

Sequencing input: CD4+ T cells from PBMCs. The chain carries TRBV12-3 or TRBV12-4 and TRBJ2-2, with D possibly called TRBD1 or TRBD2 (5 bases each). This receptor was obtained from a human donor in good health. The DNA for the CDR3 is TGTGCCAGCAGTTTAATGGGGGCGAACACCGGGGAGCTGTTTTTT. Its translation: CASSLMGANTGELFF.